This T cell receptor beta chain was recorded in a study of T cell responses to AZD1222 COVID-19 vaccine. A word on this clone: Its antigen remains unidentified.

General study results and limits: In a largely white British group with more females than males, clonal diversity was possibly underestimated. Spike was spanned by vaccine-associated CD4 TCRs, with dominance at 160-218 and 743-854.

Only in-frame clones appear in the TCRdb table, and some are missing; sequencing was by immunoSEQ multiplex PCR. The sample carries about 150,000 clones, around 90% recorded once. Germline CDR1 and CDR2: SGDLS and YYNGEE. This CDR3 comprises 13 residues. The V end was cut by 0 bases, the J end by 7 bases, with 5 bases between. This specimen consisted of peripheral blood, obtained 28 days after the second AZD1222 dose. This rearrangement joins TRBV9 to TRBJ1-6, with D unresolved. This TCR came from an adult who received the AZD1222 COVID-19 vaccine. CDR3 sequence reads: CASSVGDNSPLHF. The CDR3, as DNA: TGTGCCAGCAGCGTAGGAGACAATTCACCCCTCCACTTT.